The source of this T cell receptor (beta chain) is a study of chemoradiotherapy in HPV16-positive cancers. The overall study: A couple of HPV16-positive patients' cells yielded candidate HPV-specific clones and common motifs.

Study-level points and caveats: During treatment, candidate HPV-specific clones and E7-related motifs expanded in tumor.

V was clipped by 1 base and J by 6 bases; unmatched bases: 7. This CDR3 has 15 residues. Looked up from germline, CDR1 is LNHNV and CDR2 is YYDKDF (reference sequence). Using immunoSEQ multiplex PCR, the repertoire was profiled, and TCRdb retains in-frame clones only, with some absent. The sample holds some 12,000 clones, roughly nine tenths seen once. To note about this clone: What it binds is not known.

This sequence was found in a human donor with HPV-associated anogenital cancer. The gene calls are TRBV15 and TRBJ2-3, with 7 bases fitting TRBD1. This specimen was blood, taken from a patient who underwent chemoradiotherapy. The CDR3 here is CATSRVGTDRDTQYF. In DNA, the CDR3 is TGTGCCACCAGCAGAGTAGGGACAGATCGCGATACGCAGTATTTT.